These T cell receptor beta chains were read from a single sample in a study of molecular identifiers for immune sequencing clone quantification. TCRdb fed the PCR reads into MiXCR, producing one record per CDR3 protein. This table holds some 65,000 distinct CDR3 sequences, under 20% found once. The sequencing sample was made of naive CD8+ T cells from blood, with Jurkat cell RNA spiked in. Receptor source: a human donor in good health. Some libraries in this study had Jurkat cell RNA spiked in. Each CDR3 is given with its conserved first and last residue. The order of the fields is J gene, clone size, D gene, V gene, CDR3 DNA, CDR3 protein. D genes are given only for firm matches. Clone size is not always given. Where it is, it says once, few, many or a class for expanded clones.

TRBJ2-1 many - TRBV7-2 TGTGCCAGCAGCCCGGGACTCGGGGCCCAGAATTTACAGTTCTTC CASSPGLGAQNLQFF
TRBJ2-7 - - TRBV5-6 TGTGCCGGCAGCTTGGAATACGAGTCTAACCCCTACGAGCAGTACTTC CAGSLEYESNPYEQYF
TRBJ2-3 many - TRBV7-9 TGTGCCAGCAGATCGCTAGGCGAGGTTGCAGATACGCAGTATTTT CASRSLGEVADTQYF
TRBJ1-2 many - TRBV30 TGTGCCTGGAAGGGGTCCGTCGGCCCCTCTGGCTACACCTTC CAWKGSVGPSGYTF
TRBJ1-5 - - TRBV12-5 TGTGCTAGTGGATTGTCAGGGGCCCGCAATCAGCCCCAGCATTTT CASGLSGARNQPQHF
TRBJ2-7 many - TRBV7-2 TGTGCCAGCAGCTTATACCCGGCTTCCTACGAGCAGTACTTC CASSLYPASYEQYF
TRBJ2-7 many TRBD1 TRBV2 TGTGCCAGCAGTGAGCGACTCCCGGGACAGTTAGCTTACGAGCAGTACTTC CASSERLPGQLAYEQYF
TRBJ2-6 - - TRBV19 - CASSIVGQGIGPTGANVLAF
TRBJ2-1 - - TRBV20-1 TGCAGTGCGCCGAAATTAGTCACGGGGGATGAGCAGTTCTTC CSAPKLVTGDEQFF
TRBJ1-1 - - TRBV27 TGTGCCAGTTCCTCGGGGGTTTTCACTGAAGCTTTCTTT CASSSGVFTEAFF
TRBJ2-5 many TRBD2 TRBV13 TGTGCCAGCAGCAGCGCCGAAGGGGGTAGCGGGAGACCCCACGAGACCCAGTACTTC CASSSAEGGSGRPHETQYF
TRBJ2-7 - - TRBV27 TGTGCCAGCATACCTTCCTGGGGGGAATCCAGCTCCTACGAGCAGTACTTC CASIPSWGESSSYEQYF
TRBJ2-1 - - TRBV24-1 TGTGCCGCCCGTGGGGCCGGGGACAATGAGCAGTTCTTC CAARGAGDNEQFF
TRBJ2-1 few - TRBV3-1 TGTGCCAGCAGCCAAGGGTGGACCTCCTACAATGAGCAGTTCTTC CASSQGWTSYNEQFF
TRBJ1-1 few - TRBV12-5 TGTGCTAGTGGTTTGACGGCGAACACTGAAGCTTTCTTT CASGLTANTEAFF
TRBJ2-1 many - TRBV4-1 TGCGCCAGCAGCCAAACTACAGGGTTCTCTTACAATGAGCAGTTCTTC CASSQTTGFSYNEQFF
TRBJ1-6 many - TRBV20-1 TGCAGTGCTAGAGAGATGGGGAATTCACCCCTCCACTTT CSAREMGNSPLHF
TRBJ2-7 few - TRBV16 TGTGCCAGCAGCCGACAGGATCTTAGCTCCTACGAGCAGTACTTC CASSRQDLSSYEQYF
TRBJ2-1 many - TRBV15 TGTGCCACCAGCAGAGGGCTGATAGAGGGTTACAATGAGCAGTTCTTC CATSRGLIEGYNEQFF
TRBJ2-1 many TRBD2 TRBV29-1 TGCAGCGTTGCGGGAGGGCCTAATAATGAGCAGTTCTTC CSVAGGPNNEQFF
TRBJ1-1 few - TRBV7-6 TGTGCCAGCAGCTTAATAAAATTGGGGGTCCCGAACACTGAAGCTTTCTTT CASSLIKLGVPNTEAFF
TRBJ2-7 many - TRBV25-1 TGTGCCAGCAGTGAACGGCAGAACGAGCAGTACTTC CASSERQNEQYF
TRBJ2-1 - - TRBV2 TGTGCCAGCAGTGAAGGGACTCAGCAGAATGAGCAGTTCTTC CASSEGTQQNEQFF
TRBJ2-1 - - TRBV7-8 TGTGCCAGCAGCTTATATTGGGGAGAAAGTGAGCAGTTCTTC CASSLYWGESEQFF
TRBJ2-7 - TRBD2 TRBV12-3/TRBV12-4 TGTGCCAGCAGTCCCGGGGGGACCTACGAGCAGTACTTC CASSPGGTYEQYF
TRBJ2-5 - - TRBV19 TGTGCCAGTAGTAGCTCAGTCGAAGAGACCCAGTACTTC CASSSSVEETQYF
TRBJ2-1 - - TRBV19 TGTGCCAGTAGTATAAGCGGAGTTGAGCAGTTCTTC CASSISGVEQFF
TRBJ1-5 many - TRBV7-6 TGTGCCAGCAGCTTAAGGGTAGGGGGATTTGATCAGCCCCAGCATTTT CASSLRVGGFDQPQHF